This TCR beta chain appears in the sequencing data of a study of cytomegalovirus exposure and HLA in healthy donors. The PCR contained 60 Vbeta and 13 Jbeta primers. Per the original methods: Some 9.9 million of about 80 million unique TCR beta chains were shared, per a later count. Here immunoSEQ multiplex PCR was the method, and the copy in TCRdb shows in-frame clones only, minus some. D and trimming were read from the DNA, whereas the V and J calls and clone size are those reported in that table. The sample comprises about 190,000 clones, less than 85% of which are singletons, and approximately 5% rests with the top ten. Note on this clone: The antigen remains undetermined.

The CDR3 loop spans 14 amino acids. The germline V gene encodes CDR1 MNHNS and CDR2 SASEGT. Trimming removed 4 bases at V and 1 base at J, with 10 bases between. Notes on the study in general: Earlier analysis found most TCR beta V segments productive about 90% or about 30% of the time.

The chain uses TRBV6-1 and TRBJ1-1; unclear D gene. The sequenced sample was PBMCs. The sequence was obtained from a man aged 25 to 45 in good health and CMV-seropositive. CDR3 bases: TGTGCCAGCAGTGTTACACCCTCGAACACTGAAGCTTTCTTT. The encoded protein is CASSVTPSNTEAFF.